These 8 T cell receptor beta chains originate from one sample sequenced in a study of T cell repertoires in cytomegalovirus infection. No antigen has been assigned to these receptors. TCRdb re-called the reads with MiXCR, one entry per CDR3 protein. The repertoire consists of approximately 260,000 distinct CDR3 sequences, with under 25% occurring once and the leading ten covering roughly a fifth. The sequencing here drew on cultured PBMCs, taken from culture after CMV antigen stimulation. The receptors come from a human donor in good health (CMV status not recorded). Some clones in this sample may be carry-over from other donors' samples.

This sequence joins TRBV2 and TRBJ2-1; tentative D call: TRBD1 (5 bases). Germline CDR1 and CDR2: SNHLY and FYNNEI. Deletions cut 9 bases from V and 2 bases from J, with 17 bases between. The CDR3 has 15 residues. CDR3: CASSPLAGTYNEQFF. CDR3 bases: TGTGCCAGTAGCCCCTTGGCAGGGACCTACAATGAGCAGTTCTTC. Variable domain in full (rest from reference TRBV2 and TRBJ2-1): EPEVTQTPSHQVTQMGQEVILRCVPISNHLYFYWYRQILGQKVEFLVSFYNNEISEKSEIFDDQFSVERPDGSNFTLKIRSTKLEDSAMYFCASSPLAGTYNEQFFGPGTRLTVL.

This clonotype was observed at least ten times. J is TRBJ1-2 and V is TRBV27; D remains ambiguous. The CDR3 has 13 residues. Between the trimmed V and J ends, which lost 0 bases and 5 bases, there was a span of 7 bases. The germline CDR1 and CDR2 sequences are MNHEY and SMNVEV (reference sequence). The DNA for the CDR3 is TGTGCCAGCAGTTTATCCCGGGAGTATGGCTACACCTTC. It specifies CASSLSREYGYTF.

This clonotype was counted ten times or more. V usage is TRBV7-9 and J usage is TRBJ1-4; the D is unclear. Germline CDR1 reads SEHNR; CDR2 reads FQNEAQ (reference sequence). Trimming took off 5 bases at V and 0 bases at J, with 10 bases between the two ends. This CDR3 spans 15 amino acids. This CDR3 is CASSPGRATNEKLFF. CDR3 coding DNA: TGTGCCAGCAGCCCCGGACGGGCAACTAATGAAAAACTGTTTTTT.

This clonotype was seen a handful of times. The chain recombines TRBV7-2 with TRBJ2-1; TRBD2 aligns across 9 bases. The CDR3 is made up of 16 amino acids. The J segment lost 6 bases and the V segment lost 0 bases, leaving 6 bases of the junction unmatched. Germline CDR1 reads SGHTA; CDR2 reads FQGNSA. The CDR3 coding sequence is TGTGCCAGCAGCTTAGCAGGGCTAGCGGGATCCAATGAGCAGTTCTTC. Encoded protein: CASSLAGLAGSNEQFF.

This clonotype has more than one count but fewer than ten. This chain uses TRBV4-1 with TRBJ1-2; unclear D gene. V shed 3 bases and J shed 4 bases, with 9 bases lying between them. Germline V gives CDR1 MGHRA, CDR2 YSYEKL. The CDR3 has 13 amino acids. The CDR3 nucleotides are TGCGCCAGCAGCCAGAACCAAGGCTATGGCTACACCTTC. As protein: CASSQNQGYGYTF.

This clonotype was seen a few times. The V gene is TRBV6-2 or TRBV6-3, the J gene TRBJ1-2; D is unresolved. In germline, CDR1 is MNHEY, CDR2 SVGEGT. V gave up 2 bases and J gave up 1 base, with 14 bases separating them. The CDR3 consists of 16 residues. The CDR3 sequence is CASSYQPTTLNYGYTF. Written as DNA, the CDR3 is TGTGCCAGCAGTTACCAACCGACGACCCTTAACTATGGCTACACCTTC.

This clonotype was recorded many times. This chain joins TRBV7-2 and TRBJ1-1, with D possibly being TRBD1 (6 bases). This CDR3 is 16 amino acids long. Germline CDR1 is SGHTA and CDR2 is FQGNSA. With 4 bases removed from V and 0 bases from J, the gap between germline ends came to 15 bases. The chain's CDR3 is CASSSTGRALNTEAFF. CDR3 nucleotides: TGTGCCAGCAGCTCTACAGGGAGAGCTTTGAACACTGAAGCTTTCTTT.

This chain links TRBV29-1 with TRBJ1-1; D gene unclear. The CDR3 covers 14 residues. Between the trimmed V and J ends, which lost 8 bases and 0 bases, there was a span of 16 bases. Germline V gene sequence: CDR1 SQVTM, CDR2 ANQGSEA. The CDR3 here is CSFTVGGVNTEAFF. The CDR3 nucleotides are TGCAGCTTCACGGTGGGCGGAGTGAACACTGAAGCTTTCTTT.